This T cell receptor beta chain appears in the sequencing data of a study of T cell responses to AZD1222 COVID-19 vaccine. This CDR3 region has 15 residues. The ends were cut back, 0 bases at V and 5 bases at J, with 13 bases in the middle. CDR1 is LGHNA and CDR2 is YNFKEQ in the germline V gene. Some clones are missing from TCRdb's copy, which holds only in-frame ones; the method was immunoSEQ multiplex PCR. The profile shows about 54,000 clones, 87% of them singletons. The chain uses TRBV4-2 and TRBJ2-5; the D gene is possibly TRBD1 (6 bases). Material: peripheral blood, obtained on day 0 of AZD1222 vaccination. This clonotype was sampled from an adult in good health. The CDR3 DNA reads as TGTGCCAGCAGCCAAGACAGGGGAGCTGGGGAGACCCAGTACTTC. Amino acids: CASSQDRGAGETQYF.